This T cell receptor beta chain was identified in a study of patients and donors after allogeneic stem cell transplantation. TCRdb analysed the RT-PCR reads with MiXCR anew, one entry per CDR3 protein. This sample has a few hundred thousand distinct CDR3 sequences, with about 14% found just once. V trimming: 0 bases; J trimming: 5 bases; junction bases outside the gene matches: 4. CDR1 is MGHRA, CDR2 YSYEKL, per germline. This CDR3 is built from 15 residues. The receptor's source is a human donor who was either an allogeneic HSCT recipient or a stem cell or donor lymphocyte infusion donor (not recorded which). It is not recorded whose cells these are; they may come from a transplant donor. The sequenced material came from blood, either unsorted or a sorted T cell fraction (not recorded which). The chain employs TRBV4-1 and TRBJ2-7, with 10 bases aligning to TRBD1. The CDR3: CASSQERQGANEQYF. CDR3 coding DNA: TGCGCCAGCAGCCAAGAAAGACAGGGGGCAAACGAGCAGTACTTC.